This TCR beta chain was sequenced during a study of cytomegalovirus exposure and HLA in healthy donors (dated by TCRdb to about 2017). Broadly, across the study: An earlier analysis of some 600 of the donors reported approximately 260 Gb of sequence data and 90 million to 120 million unique TCR beta sequences obtained from about 200 million T cells. A later genetic analysis used genome-wide SNP genotypes for about 65% of the roughly 700 donors, treating that subset as a discovery cohort. To decide whether each TCR beta V gene segment behaved as functional or pseudogenic, an earlier analysis of over 500 of the donors relied on high-throughput TCR beta sequencing. In a later analysis, previously published TCR beta repertoires from several hundred donors were re-analyzed and high-resolution HLA genotyping was added so that TCR occurrence patterns could be studied. A separate validation cohort of roughly 120 different subjects was used in addition to the approximately 700-subject first cohort. Both class I and class II loci were covered by HLA typing, at four-digit resolution. Typing coverage differed by locus: A, B, C, DRB1 and DQB1 were typed in roughly 620-630 donors, DQA1 in around 500, DPA1 in approximately 600, and DPB1 in approximately 450. Among the roughly 400 genotyped donors, 81% belonged to the genetic ancestry cluster associated with self-reported Caucasian donors. To predict cytomegalovirus infection status, the study combined high-throughput TCR immunosequencing, statistical association of individual TCRs with disease status, and machine learning. The study aimed to test whether signatures of past pathogen exposure could be identified by cataloging public T cell receptors. Several DR-DQ haplotypes were treated as single units for association and clustering because of strong linkage in the cohort. Rather than drawing on any new phenotypic data, the later analysis identified candidate immune exposures from TCR beta sequences and the way those sequences occurred across donors. The study used immunosequencing to profile the T cell repertoires of approximately 640 subjects and linked those repertoires to cytomegalovirus serostatus. Among over 350 genotyped donors of the cohort, an average of around 240,000 unique TCR beta nucleotide sequences were sequenced per donor, about a sixth of them non-productive. Donor age, sex, ethnicity and CMV serostatus were collected together with the repertoire data. An early release that covered roughly 600 HLA-typed donors contained about 300 gigabases of sequencing data and 65 million to 100 million unique TCR sequences. Every repertoire in the discovery cohort had been generated on one and the same sequencing platform.

The germline ends are 19 bases apart after V is trimmed by 11 bases and J by 3 bases. From the cysteine up to the phenylalanine, the CDR3 has a length of 14 residues. Just CDR3 DNA is preserved here, 42 bases in frame from base 1. CDR1 and CDR2 are drawn from the germline V gene: SNHLY, FYNNEI. About this clone itself: Its antigen specificity is not known. Per-base qualities were not stored, and no clone one base away is much larger.

Study-wide conclusions, independent of this receptor: In a later genetic analysis, a missense DCLRE1C variant was associated with V-gene and J-gene trimming of TCR beta chains, and the association was replicated in an independent cohort. Three of the identified cytomegalovirus-associated TCR beta chains were confirmed in vitro to be specific for cytomegalovirus antigens. Compared with the roughly 600-donor mean, donors in an Asian-associated ancestry cluster had fewer N-insertions in productive TCRs, according to a later genetic analysis. Cytomegalovirus status was reported to be diagnosed by the classifier with high specificity and sensitivity in both the original and validation cohorts. A further reported finding was that TCR beta sequences accurately predicted the HLA-A and HLA-B alleles for most subjects in the first cohort. Because counts were too low, about 18 rarely observed V segments, including chromosome 9 orphons, were excluded from the earlier analysis of a few hundred of the donors. The cohort was sequenced for TCR beta chains only, and without alpha or paired-chain data the features that could be detected were limited. Broadly in line with IMGT annotations, most TCR beta V segments showed up in productive rearrangements about 87% or about 30% of the time in an earlier analysis of roughly 590 of the donors. The study gave a list of about 170 TCR beta chains associated with cytomegalovirus. Several of the top co-occurrence clusters appeared to be linked to parvovirus B19, influenza, CMV and Epstein-Barr virus, according to a later analysis. Most TCR sequences were seen in very few donors, while some public TCRs were found in many individuals. When HLA alleles, especially DR and DQ, strongly co-occurred, TCR associations were difficult to assign to individual alleles. Linkage disequilibrium might explain the correlated functional status among segregating V segments, but an unknown experimental factor could not be ruled out. Some IMGT-functional V segments, including TRBV6-2 and TRBV6-3, could not be told apart with the 87-base-pair reads, so those segments were excluded. In a later analysis, TCR association rates were found to vary across HLA loci, with the most associated TCRs seen for DRB1 alleles and the fewest for HLA-C alleles. Immune exposure information for the cohort was limited to CMV serostatus. A group of highly shared sequence variants was considered likely to be a technical artifact of the sequencing pipeline. It was suggested by the authors that the approach could potentially be generalized to other disease states and immunological phenotypes. Presence/absence analyses assumed roughly uniform sequencing depth across donors, an assumption that may not hold. In a later analysis, most CMV-associated TCR beta chains were found to appear HLA-restricted, with HLA associations seemingly driven largely by CMV exposure. Compared with equally common non-associated chains, HLA-associated TCR beta chains in a later analysis were more clonally expanded and had lower generation probabilities. At a false discovery rate of 0.05, a later analysis linked about 17,000 TCR beta sequences to specific HLA alleles. Because HLA typing was unavailable for some donors at each locus, only the typed subset was used in association tests.

The cohort consisted of 600 to 750 healthy bone marrow donors. At the time of sampling, every cohort member was nominally healthy, though immune exposures that went unrecorded were likely present. The donor was CMV seropositive and belonged to the group of 250 to 350 seropositive cohort members. A peripheral blood sample was collected from each donor, and TCR beta sequencing was performed on peripheral blood mononuclear cells. The Qiagen DNeasy Blood Extraction Kit was used to extract genomic DNA from the blood cell samples. Library prep was done by the immunoSEQ multiplex PCR assay. The multiplex PCR relied on a mix of 60 forward primers for TCR Vbeta segments and 13 reverse primers for TCR Jbeta segments. The CDR3 region of rearranged TCR beta genes was amplified from genomic DNA with a multiplex PCR assay. The amplified TCR beta libraries were sequenced on the Illumina HiSeq System as 87-base-pair reads. On the authors' methods: Across the 600 to 700 repertoires, a later analysis counted around 80 million unique TCR beta chains, roughly 11 million of which were shared by at least two donors. Raw reads were error-corrected and collapsed into unique sequences by a nearest-neighbor algorithm in which closely related sequences were merged to remove PCR and sequencing errors. Alignment of CDR3 sequences to IMGT reference sequences was used to assign V, D and J gene segments. For a sequence to be retained, a match of at least six nucleotides was required to both a V gene segment and a J gene segment. A rearrangement was called productive if the CDR3 had no stop codons and remained in frame with V and J, and every other rearrangement was called non-productive. CDR3 was defined by IMGT convention, running from the second conserved V-encoded cysteine to the conserved J-encoded phenylalanine. The earlier analysis of approximately 590 of the donors excluded any sequence lacking an unambiguous match to a single V gene segment. In an earlier analysis of more than 500 of the donors, a V segment was called functional when productive rearrangements were above 56.7%, and segregating when the standard deviation between donors exceeded 5%. A statistical classification framework was built for diagnosing cytomegalovirus status from the catalog of TCR beta chain sequences. In a later analysis, TCR nucleotide sequences were compared against IMGT/GENE-DB human TR gene sequences so that V and J genes could be assigned. The TCRdist pipeline was used in a later analysis to assign CDR3 sequences and most-parsimonious VDJ recombination scenarios. A later analysis defined each TCR beta chain by its CDR3 amino acid sequence plus V-gene family, and excluded reads lacking a unique V-gene family. A later analysis removed over 500 highly shared, low-generation-probability nucleotide sequences to deal with suspected cross-contamination and a sequencing artifact. For each public chain, a later analysis derived a clonal expansion index from normalized ranks of inferred template counts within each repertoire. In a later analysis, generation probabilities were computed with a VDJ recombination model fitted to out-of-frame rearrangements, and the resulting probabilities were checked against IGoR. A later analysis scored TCR-TCR, TCR-HLA and TCR-CMV co-occurrence with hypergeometric tests, applying a repertoire-size bias correction to TCR pairs. In a later analysis, false discovery rates were estimated by permuting HLA or CMV assignments 20 times. In a later analysis, co-occurring TCRs were grouped with DBSCAN, and TCRdist sequence similarity was added when clustering was performed within HLA-allele-positive subsets. Repertoires with fewer than 30,000 or more than 120,000 public chains, plus five repertoires with anomalous nucleotide sharing, were excluded from co-occurrence clustering. Sourced from immuneACCESS, this table was stored by TCRdb with only in-frame sequences that have V and J called. A share of the clones is absent; for the studies checked, an unresolved V gene accounts for under half, and the remainder has no known explanation. V and J calls and clone size are as listed in that table; D and trimming were resolved from the DNA. The sample data list 100,000 to 150,000 clones, and roughly three quarters of these were observed just once. About 11% of the sample is held by the ten biggest clonotypes.

Here the chain combines TRBV2 and TRBJ1-1; 5 matching bases give a weak D call of TRBD1. Sequenced sample: PBMCs. The source of this sequence is a man aged 30 to 45 in good health and CMV-seropositive. The DNA sequence is given as TGTGCCGGAAAAGGTGACAGTGAGTACACTGAAGCTTTCTTT. It specifies CAGKGDSEYTEAFF. Here the CDR3 is joined to the reference TRBV2 and TRBJ1-1 genes, and the full variable domain is: EPEVTQTPSHQVTQMGQEVILRCVPISNHLYFYWYRQILGQKVEFLVSFYNNEISEKSEIFDDQFSVERPDGSNFTLKIRSTKLEDSAMYFCAGKGDSEYTEAFFGQGTRLTVV.